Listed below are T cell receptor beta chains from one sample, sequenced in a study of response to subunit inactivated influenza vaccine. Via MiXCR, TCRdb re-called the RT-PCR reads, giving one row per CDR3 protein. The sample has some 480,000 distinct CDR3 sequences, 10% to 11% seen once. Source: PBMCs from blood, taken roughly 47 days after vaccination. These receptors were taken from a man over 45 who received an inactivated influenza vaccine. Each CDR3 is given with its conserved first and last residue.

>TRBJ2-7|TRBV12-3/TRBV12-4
CASSLMGPSYEQYF
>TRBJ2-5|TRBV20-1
CSAADSIQETQYF
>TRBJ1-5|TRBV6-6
CASKGGGNQPQHF
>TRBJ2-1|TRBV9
CASRREGGPYNEQFF
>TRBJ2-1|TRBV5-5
CASIPTGRYEQFF
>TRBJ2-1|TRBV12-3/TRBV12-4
CASSFRDRGDNEQFF
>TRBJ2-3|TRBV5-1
CASSLDAGSTDTQYF
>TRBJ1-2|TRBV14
CASSPLDGTYGYTF
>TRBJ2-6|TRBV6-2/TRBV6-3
CASSYGTGGSFFSGANVLTF
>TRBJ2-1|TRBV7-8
CASSLNFHFYNEQFF
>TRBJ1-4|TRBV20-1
CSARDETGGFRTNEKLFF
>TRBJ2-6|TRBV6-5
CASSFLRSSGANVLTF
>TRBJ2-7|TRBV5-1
CASSFQTGGVDEQYF
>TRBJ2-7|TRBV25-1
CASSEVYEQYF
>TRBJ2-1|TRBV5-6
CASSLEQGYYNEQFF
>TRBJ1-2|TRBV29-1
CSATGGYGYTF
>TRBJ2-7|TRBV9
CASSEAGHSYEQYF
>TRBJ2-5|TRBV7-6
CASSSVRGETQYF
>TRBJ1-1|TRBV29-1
CSYGGPMNTEAFF
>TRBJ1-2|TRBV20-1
CSPVQQEPYGYTF
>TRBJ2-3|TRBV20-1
CSASHGYLTDTQYF
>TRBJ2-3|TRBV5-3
CARFPPAEITDTQYF